Listed below are T cell receptor beta chains from one sample, sequenced in a study of OX40 agonist ivuxolimab in advanced cancers. Sequencing used immunoSEQ multiplex PCR; TCRdb keeps in-frame clones, though not all of them. The data show under 75,000 clones, roughly 84% seen once. The sequenced sample was CD4+ or CD8+ T cells sorted from blood, obtained in a trial of the OX40 agonist ivuxolimab. These receptors all come from an adult with an advanced solid tumor such as melanoma, head and neck, liver or kidney cancer. The CDR3 runs from the conserved cysteine through the conserved F or W. The order of the fields is clone size, J gene, V gene, D gene, CDR3 protein, CDR3 DNA. A D gene is named only where the DNA matches it firmly. Where a row states a size, it is once, few, many or the class of an expanded clone; other rows omit it.

>NA|TRBJ1-2|TRBV6-6|NA
CASSYSAAGYTF
TGTGCCAGCAGTTACTCGGCAGCCGGCTACACCTTC
>NA|TRBJ2-7|TRBV5-4|NA
CASSLAPGLGLEQYF
TGTGCCAGCAGCTTGGCCCCCGGCCTGGGGCTCGAGCAGTACTTC
>once|TRBJ2-5|TRBV12-5|NA
CASGLVLDGQGALQETQYF
TGTGCTAGTGGTTTGGTACTAGATGGGCAGGGCGCTCTCCAAGAGACCCAGTACTTC
>NA|TRBJ1-1|TRBV4-1|TRBD1
CASSQEGGTGGSLEAFF
TGCGCCAGCAGCCAAGAGGGGGGGACAGGGGGATCCCTTGAAGCTTTCTTT
>NA|TRBJ1-1|TRBV21-1|NA
CASSKGAEAFF
TGTGCCAGCAGCAAAGGGGCTGAAGCTTTCTTT
>NA|TRBJ2-7|TRBV6-4|TRBD1
CASSVWTGPYEQYF
TGTGCCAGCAGTGTTTGGACAGGGCCCTACGAGCAGTACTTC
>NA|TRBJ2-7|TRBV6-1|TRBD1
CASSALGTGMPYEQYF
TGTGCCAGCAGTGCCCTCGGGACAGGGATGCCCTACGAGCAGTACTTC
>NA|TRBJ2-2|TRBV7-9|NA
CASNLNRMTRLNTGELFF
TGTGCCAGCAACTTAAACCGAATGACTAGACTAAACACCGGGGAGCTGTTTTTT
>NA|TRBJ2-5|TRBV7-3|TRBD1
CASSVGQLGTQYF
TGTGCCAGCAGCGTGGGACAGCTAGGGACCCAGTACTTC
>NA|TRBJ1-2|TRBV7-2|NA
CASSLVGGAGYGYTF
TGTGCCAGCAGCTTAGTCGGGGGCGCGGGCTATGGCTACACCTTC
>NA|TRBJ1-1|TRBV11-3|NA
CASSWGGTEAFF
TGTGCCAGCAGCTGGGGTGGCACTGAAGCTTTCTTT
>NA|TRBJ1-1|TRBV10-3|NA
CAISGSGEAFF
TGTGCCATCAGTGGTAGCGGAGAAGCTTTCTTT
>NA|TRBJ2-1|TRBV5-1|TRBD1
CASSLGGTGLSSEQFF
TGCGCCAGCAGCCTGGGCGGGACAGGGTTATCGTCTGAGCAGTTCTTC
>NA|TRBJ2-2|TRBV7-2|NA
CASSLGTLTGELFF
TGTGCCAGCAGCTTAGGGACCCTCACCGGGGAGCTGTTTTTT
>NA|TRBJ1-1|TRBV6-5|NA
CASSLLTGRAEAFF
TGTGCCAGCAGTCTTCTCACAGGGAGGGCTGAAGCTTTCTTT
>NA|TRBJ1-3|TRBV11-2|NA
CASSRGTTGNTIYF
TGTGCCAGCAGCAGGGGGACAACTGGAAACACCATATATTTT
>NA|TRBJ1-2|TRBV7-9|NA
CASSPSGAFSYGYTF
TGTGCCAGCAGCCCATCCGGGGCGTTCTCCTATGGCTACACCTTC
>NA|TRBJ2-7|TRBV9|NA
CASSVRDSAYEQYF
TGTGCCAGCAGCGTAAGGGATTCCGCGTACGAGCAGTACTTC
>few|TRBJ1-6|TRBV19|NA
CASVGSAAPSALHF
TGTGCCAGTGTCGGATCGGCAGCACCTTCGGCCCTCCACTTT
>NA|TRBJ2-1|TRBV7-3|TRBD2
CASSLAGGHNEQFF
TGTGCCAGCAGCTTAGCGGGGGGGCACAATGAGCAGTTCTTC
>NA|TRBJ2-3|TRBV7-2|NA
CASSFSGADTQYF
TGTGCCAGCAGTTTTAGCGGAGCAGATACGCAGTATTTT
>NA|TRBJ2-5|TRBV27|TRBD1
CASSSLGLTGQFETQYF
TGTGCCAGCAGTTCGCTGGGGCTGACAGGGCAATTCGAGACCCAGTACTTC
>NA|TRBJ1-3|TRBV5-4|NA
CASSFSLGSGNTIYF
TGTGCCAGCAGCTTTTCCCTGGGCTCTGGAAACACCATATATTTT
>NA|TRBJ1-2|TRBV27|NA
CASSDKSYGYTF
TGTGCCAGCAGCGACAAGAGTTATGGCTACACCTTC
>NA|TRBJ2-3|TRBV4-1|TRBD2
CASSQRTSVTDTQYF
TGCGCCAGCAGCCAAAGGACTAGCGTCACAGATACGCAGTATTTT
>once|TRBJ2-2|TRBV6-7|NA
CASRGKGSRRGAVF
TGTGCCAGCAGGGGTAAAGGGTCTCGGCGGGGAGCTGTTTTT
>NA|TRBJ2-2|TRBV7-3|TRBD2
CASTKTSGRVGLGELFF
TGTGCCAGCACAAAGACTAGCGGGAGGGTGGGACTCGGGGAGCTGTTTTTT
>NA|TRBJ2-7|TRBV7-6|TRBD2
CASVDRTSGYEQYF
TGTGCCTCTGTAGATAGGACTAGTGGCTACGAGCAGTACTTC
>few|TRBJ1-1|TRBV13|NA
CASSRRYEAFF
TGTGCCAGCAGCCGGAGATATGAAGCTTTCTTT
>NA|TRBJ2-6|TRBV6-1|TRBD1
CAAGTGGSGANVLTF
TGTGCCGCCGGGACAGGGGGCTCTGGGGCCAACGTCCTGACTTTC
>NA|TRBJ1-1|TRBV30|NA
CAWSVTGSIAETEAFF
TGTGCCTGGAGTGTAACAGGGAGTATAGCGGAGACTGAAGCTTTCTTT
>few|TRBJ1-6|TRBV2|NA
CASSFSAGGNNSPLHF
TGTGCCAGCAGCTTTTCGGCTGGTGGTAATAATTCACCCCTCCACTTT
>NA|TRBJ2-7|TRBV7-3|TRBD2
CASSLGGGSSYEQYF
TGTGCCAGCAGCTTAGGCGGGGGGAGCTCCTACGAGCAGTACTTC
>NA|TRBJ1-2|TRBV19|NA
CASSVTGGTNYGYTF
TGTGCCAGTAGTGTGACCGGGGGGACTAACTATGGCTACACCTTC
>NA|TRBJ2-1|TRBV7-2|TRBD2
CASSLVLAGGLNEQFF
TGTGCCAGCAGCTTAGTCTTAGCGGGGGGGCTCAATGAGCAGTTCTTC
>NA|TRBJ2-2|TRBV5-4|TRBD2
CASSTASGINTGELFF
TGTGCCAGCAGCACCGCTAGCGGAATTAACACCGGGGAGCTGTTTTTT
>NA|TRBJ2-1|TRBV6-1|NA
CASRDGSSYNEQFF
TGTGCCAGCAGGGACGGGAGCTCCTACAATGAGCAGTTCTTC
>NA|TRBJ2-6|TRBV29-1|TRBD1
CSAANRTGTGANVLTF
TGCAGCGCCGCAAATAGGACAGGGACCGGGGCCAACGTCCTGACTTTC
>NA|TRBJ2-7|TRBV2|NA
CASRENDRSSYEQYF
TGTGCCAGCAGAGAAAACGACCGGAGCTCCTACGAGCAGTACTTC
>NA|TRBJ1-4|TRBV7-9|NA
CASSPPGQGNNEKLFF
TGTGCCAGCAGCCCCCCGGGGCAGGGCAATAATGAAAAACTGTTTTTT
>NA|TRBJ2-1|TRBV7-3|TRBD2
CASSSLGSGSDEQFF
TGTGCCAGCAGCTCCCTAGGGAGCGGGAGCGATGAGCAGTTCTTC
>NA|TRBJ1-1|TRBV6-1|NA
CASSEVRGRNTEAFF
TGTGCCAGCAGTGAAGTTAGGGGAAGGAACACTGAAGCTTTCTTT
>NA|TRBJ2-1|TRBV21-1|NA
CASSKLRNLRDRETIEQFF
TGTGCCAGCAGCAAACTCCGTAACCTACGGGACAGGGAGACAATTGAGCAGTTCTTC
>NA|TRBJ2-7|TRBV6-1|NA
CASTPQDGYEQYF
TGTGCCAGCACTCCTCAGGACGGCTACGAGCAGTACTTC
>NA|TRBJ1-2|TRBV5-1|NA
CASIGAEGYTF
TGCGCCAGTATCGGGGCGGAGGGCTACACCTTC
>NA|TRBJ2-1|TRBV4-1|NA
CASSQRGSSYNEQFF
TGCGCCAGCAGCCAACGAGGGAGCTCCTACAATGAGCAGTTCTTC
>NA|TRBJ2-7|TRBV2|TRBD2
CASKVSGGAPLEQYF
TGTGCCAGCAAGGTTAGCGGGGGGGCCCCCCTCGAGCAGTACTTC
>NA|TRBJ1-5|TRBV5-4|NA
CASSRGGDAVNQPQHF
TGTGCCAGCAGCCGGGGGGGGGACGCCGTAAACCAGCCCCAGCATTTT
>few|TRBJ1-1|TRBV20-1|NA
CSSGGSGEAFF
TGCAGTTCTGGGGGGTCGGGTGAAGCTTTCTTT
>NA|TRBJ1-5|TRBV7-6|NA
CASSLEGNRPQHF
TGTGCCAGCAGCTTAGAGGGGAACCGGCCCCAGCATTTT
>NA|TRBJ2-7|TRBV7-9|NA
CASSLISTTGEQYF
TGTGCCAGCAGCTTGATCTCAACTACAGGCGAGCAGTACTTC
>NA|TRBJ1-2|TRBV27|NA
CASGAGPGYTF
TGTGCCAGCGGCGCAGGTCCTGGCTACACCTTC
>NA|TRBJ2-7|TRBV19|NA
CASSMDRTTFSYEQYF
TGTGCCAGTAGTATGGACAGAACGACTTTCTCCTACGAGCAGTACTTC
>NA|TRBJ1-1|TRBV28|NA
CASSPVRGGNTEAFF
TGTGCCAGCAGCCCCGTTCGGGGAGGGAACACTGAAGCTTTCTTT
>NA|TRBJ2-2|TRBV2|TRBD1
CASRGGVNTGELFF
TGTGCCAGCAGAGGGGGCGTTAACACCGGGGAGCTGTTTTTT
>NA|TRBJ1-3|TRBV9|NA
CASSVGVVGNTIYF
TGTGCCAGCAGCGTAGGAGTGGTCGGAAACACCATATATTTT
>NA|TRBJ2-7|TRBV7-3|NA
CASSLSPNRGRLSEQYF
TGTGCCAGCAGCTTAAGCCCGAATAGGGGAAGGTTGAGCGAGCAGTACTTC
>NA|TRBJ1-1|TRBV21-1|NA
CASSAQGHPNTEAFF
TGTGCCAGCAGCGCACAAGGACACCCGAACACTGAAGCTTTCTTT
>NA|TRBJ2-3|TRBV11-1|TRBD1
CASSLSGTEYTDTQYF
TGTGCCAGCAGCCTCTCCGGGACAGAGTACACAGATACGCAGTATTTT
>NA|TRBJ1-2|TRBV5-6|TRBD1
CASSLSGTGGLYGYTF
TGTGCCAGCAGCTTGAGCGGGACAGGGGGCCTCTATGGCTACACCTTC